Listed below are T cell receptor beta chains from one sample, sequenced in a study of cytomegalovirus exposure and HLA in healthy donors. Generated by immunoSEQ multiplex PCR, the TCRdb table keeps only in-frame clones and is missing some. The table records more than 100,000 clones, more than 80% of them present only once. The sample taken for sequencing was PBMCs. The receptors were gathered from a middle-aged man in good health and CMV-seronegative. The CDR3 runs from the conserved cysteine through the conserved F or W. The order of the fields is J gene, V gene, clone size, D gene, CDR3 DNA, CDR3 protein. D genes are given only for firm matches. Clone size is given for some rows only: seen once, a few or many times, or a class if the clone is expanded.

J gene: TRBJ2-1; V gene: TRBV2; clone size: .; D gene: .; CDR3 DNA: TGTGCCAGCAGACAGGCCAGCTCCTACAATGAGCAGTTCTTC; CDR3 protein: CASRQASSYNEQFF
J gene: TRBJ2-2; V gene: TRBV7-2; clone size: .; D gene: TRBD2; CDR3 DNA: TGTGCCAGCAGTTTGCTGGAGGGCGGGAGGTCCGGGGAGCTGTTTTTT; CDR3 protein: CASSLLEGGRSGELFF
J gene: TRBJ1-6; V gene: TRBV6-4; clone size: few; D gene: .; CDR3 DNA: TGTGCCAGCAGTGACTCTGAGGGATCACCCCTCCACTTT; CDR3 protein: CASSDSEGSPLHF
J gene: TRBJ2-7; V gene: TRBV6-5; clone size: .; D gene: .; CDR3 DNA: TGTGCCAGCAGTTACTCGATGGCGGATGCCTACGAGCAGTACTTC; CDR3 protein: CASSYSMADAYEQYF
J gene: TRBJ1-4; V gene: TRBV7-3; clone size: .; D gene: TRBD1; CDR3 DNA: TGTGCCAGCAGCTCCGGACAGGGTGAAAAACTGTTTTTT; CDR3 protein: CASSSGQGEKLFF
J gene: TRBJ1-1; V gene: TRBV7-2; clone size: .; D gene: .; CDR3 DNA: TGTGCCAGCAGCCCAGGAATGTACACTGAAGCTTTCTTT; CDR3 protein: CASSPGMYTEAFF
J gene: TRBJ2-7; V gene: TRBV5-1; clone size: .; D gene: .; CDR3 DNA: TGCGCCAGCAGCCGAGGAATTTACGAGCAGTACTTC; CDR3 protein: CASSRGIYEQYF
J gene: TRBJ2-7; V gene: TRBV28; clone size: few; D gene: TRBD1; CDR3 DNA: TGTGCCAGCAGGATATCAGACCGGGACAGGGAATACTTC; CDR3 protein: CASRISDRDREYF
J gene: TRBJ1-1; V gene: TRBV20-1; clone size: few; D gene: .; CDR3 DNA: TGCAGTGCTACCACCGGCAGCGCGGCTTTCTTT; CDR3 protein: CSATTGSAAFF
J gene: TRBJ2-7; V gene: TRBV25-1; clone size: .; D gene: .; CDR3 DNA: TGTGCCAGCAGTGGGCCCGGGAGTCTCTCCTACGAGCAGTACTTC; CDR3 protein: CASSGPGSLSYEQYF
J gene: TRBJ2-7; V gene: TRBV7-9; clone size: .; D gene: .; CDR3 DNA: TGTGCCAGCAGCTCAGGTACCTACGAGCAGTACTTC; CDR3 protein: CASSSGTYEQYF
J gene: TRBJ1-1; V gene: TRBV30; clone size: once; D gene: TRBD1; CDR3 DNA: TGTGCCTGGGACAAAAGACAGGGCACTGAAGCTTTCTTT; CDR3 protein: CAWDKRQGTEAFF
J gene: TRBJ1-1; V gene: TRBV30; clone size: .; D gene: .; CDR3 DNA: TGTGCCTGGAGTGTATCGGGGGCTGAAGCTTTCTTT; CDR3 protein: CAWSVSGAEAFF
J gene: TRBJ1-4; V gene: TRBV5-1; clone size: .; D gene: TRBD1; CDR3 DNA: TGCGCCAGCAGCCCTCCCGGGACAGGATCCGCGAATGAAAAACTGTTTTTT; CDR3 protein: CASSPPGTGSANEKLFF
J gene: TRBJ2-1; V gene: TRBV10-1; clone size: once; D gene: TRBD2; CDR3 DNA: TGCGCCAGCAGTGAGTCAGCGGGAGGGTACAATGAGCAGTTCTTC; CDR3 protein: CASSESAGGYNEQFF
J gene: TRBJ2-5; V gene: TRBV7-9; clone size: .; D gene: .; CDR3 DNA: TGTGCCACCGATCCGGGGAGCCAAGAGACCCAGTACTTC; CDR3 protein: CATDPGSQETQYF
J gene: TRBJ2-7; V gene: TRBV2; clone size: .; D gene: .; CDR3 DNA: TGTGCCAGCAGGGACAGCTCCTACGAGCAGTACTTC; CDR3 protein: CASRDSSYEQYF
J gene: TRBJ2-2; V gene: TRBV29-1; clone size: .; D gene: TRBD1; CDR3 DNA: TGCAGCGTTGACGGGACAGGGAGGAACACCGGGGAGCTGTTTTTT; CDR3 protein: CSVDGTGRNTGELFF
J gene: TRBJ2-1; V gene: TRBV10-1; clone size: .; D gene: TRBD2; CDR3 DNA: TGCGCCAGTTCCGGGACTAGCGGGAGGGCCTTTGAGCAGTTCTTC; CDR3 protein: CASSGTSGRAFEQFF
J gene: TRBJ2-7; V gene: TRBV6-4; clone size: once; D gene: .; CDR3 DNA: TGTGCCAGCGGGACAGATAAGGGGAGGACCTACGAGCAGTACTTC; CDR3 protein: CASGTDKGRTYEQYF
J gene: TRBJ1-2; V gene: TRBV5-4; clone size: .; D gene: .; CDR3 DNA: TGTGCCAGCAGACTAGTAATCGATCCTGATGGCTACACCTTC; CDR3 protein: CASRLVIDPDGYTF
J gene: TRBJ2-7; V gene: TRBV5-1; clone size: .; D gene: .; CDR3 DNA: TGCGCCAGCAGCTCTGGGCCCTACGAGCAGTACTTC; CDR3 protein: CASSSGPYEQYF
J gene: TRBJ2-7; V gene: TRBV30; clone size: .; D gene: .; CDR3 DNA: TGTGCCTTCGGACAGCCCTACGAGCAGTACTTC; CDR3 protein: CAFGQPYEQYF
J gene: TRBJ2-7; V gene: TRBV7-2; clone size: .; D gene: TRBD2; CDR3 DNA: TGTGCCAGCAGCAACGGACTAGCGGGAGGCCCCTACGAGCAGTACTTC; CDR3 protein: CASSNGLAGGPYEQYF
J gene: TRBJ2-3; V gene: TRBV4-1; clone size: .; D gene: TRBD2; CDR3 DNA: TGCGCCAGCAGCCAACAGACTAGCGGAGATACGCAGTATTTT; CDR3 protein: CASSQQTSGDTQYF
J gene: TRBJ2-2; V gene: TRBV9; clone size: few; D gene: TRBD2; CDR3 DNA: TGTGCCAGCAGCGTAGGGAGCGGGGGGAACACCGGGGAGCTGTTTTTT; CDR3 protein: CASSVGSGGNTGELFF